Below are 21 T cell receptor beta chains sequenced from a single sample in a study of T cell repertoires in cytomegalovirus infection. TCRdb fed the reads into MiXCR, producing one record per CDR3 protein. In the table there are 560,000 or so distinct CDR3 sequences, about 15% of which are singletons. The specimen sequenced was CD8+ T cells from PBMCs. Source of these receptors: a human donor in good health (CMV status not recorded). Some clones in this sample may be carry-over from other donors' samples.

The J gene is TRBJ2-5, the V gene TRBV7-2; 8 bases are a match to TRBD2. Per the germline V gene, CDR1 is SGHTA and CDR2 is FQGNSA. The CDR3 totals 12 residues. V dropped 11 bases and J dropped 5; count of bases not matched to a gene: 7. Here the CDR3 DNA reads TGTGCCTCGGGGGGGGCCTGGGAGACCCAGTACTTC. It codes for CASGGAWETQYF.

This clonotype has ten or more counts. This sequence joins TRBV19 and TRBJ1-2; D ambiguous. Germline V gene sequence: CDR1 LNHDA, CDR2 SQIVND (reference sequence). This CDR3 contains 15 residues. The V gene lost 0 bases and the J gene lost 7 bases, with 15 bases spanning the gap. The CDR3 here is CASSIDVGYPVGYTF. The CDR3 DNA is TGTGCCAGTAGTATAGATGTCGGGTACCCAGTTGGCTACACCTTC.

Comment on this clonotype: Here the CDR3 omits its conserved ending phenylalanine or tryptophan, so a read error is the likely source. The chain couples TRBV7-9 to TRBJ2-1; TRBD1 matches at 8 bases. With 6 bases clipped from V and 9 bases from J, the junction kept 7 bases outside the gene matches. This CDR3 spans 13 amino acids. CDR1 and CDR2 (germline): SEHNR, FQNEAQ (reference sequence). DNA of the CDR3: TGTGCCAGCAGTCAGGACAGGGTTCTTGAGCAGTTCTTA. This sequence encodes CASSQDRVLEQFL.

The sample holds a few counts of this clonotype. V is TRBV27 and J is TRBJ1-5; 8 bases are a match to TRBD1. This CDR3 comprises 14 residues. CDR1 MNHEY and CDR2 SMNVEV come from the germline V gene (reference sequence). J gave up 5 bases and V 3 bases, and 3 bases lay outside the gene matches. The CDR3 DNA reads as TGTGCCAGCAGTTTCAGGGGGCACGATCAGCCCCAGCATTTT. The encoded protein is CASSFRGHDQPQHF.

The rearrangement links TRBV4-2 to TRBJ2-5; D remains ambiguous. This CDR3 is 13 amino acids long. Germline CDR1 reads LGHNA; CDR2 reads YNFKEQ. The V end lost 1 base, the J end lost 3 bases, and 6 bases lay between the germline ends. The CDR3 spells CASSQVEEETQYF. The CDR3 coding sequence is TGTGCCAGCAGCCAAGTTGAAGAAGAGACCCAGTACTTC.

This clonotype was observed many times. This chain uses TRBV28 with TRBJ2-6; 8 nucleotides align to TRBD1. Trimming took 2 bases from V and 1 from J; bases not matched to a gene: 1. This CDR3 spans 16 amino acids. The germline gives CDR1 MDHEN, CDR2 SYDVKM. The CDR3, as DNA: TGTGCCAGCAGTTTAAGACAGGGGTCTGGGGCCAACGTCCTGACTTTC. This codes for CASSLRQGSGANVLTF. The whole variable domain, filled in from reference TRBV28 and TRBJ2-6, reads DVKVTQSSRYLVKRTGEKVFLECVQDMDHENMFWYRQDPGLGLRLIYFSYDVKMKEKGDIPEGYSVSREKKERFSLILESASTNQTSMYLCASSLRQGSGANVLTFGAGSRLTVL.

V is TRBV5-8 and J is TRBJ1-4; D is possibly TRBD1 (5 bases). V was cut by 0 bases and J by 10 bases, with 7 bases left in between. Germline values: CDR1 SGHTS, CDR2 YDEGEE. The CDR3 spans 12 residues. CDR3 bases: TGTGCCAGCAGCTTGGTCCAGGGAAAACTGTTTTTT. It translates to CASSLVQGKLFF.

The CDR3 DNA reads TGTGCCAGCAGTCCTCCCCTAATGTCGGGGGGCCTAACTGACACCATATATTTT. It codes for CASSPPLMSGGLTDTIYF. The gene calls are TRBV12-3 or TRBV12-4 and TRBJ1-3; D possibly corresponds to TRBD1 (6 bases). V was cut by 5 bases and J by 8 bases, with 28 bases left in between. The CDR3 has 18 amino acids.

This clonotype was recorded many times. V and J are TRBV6-1 and TRBJ2-1, with TRBD2 identical over 9 bases. This CDR3 has 15 residues. J gave up 4 bases and V 5 bases, and 6 bases lay outside the gene matches. CDR1 is MNHNS, CDR2 SASEGT, per germline. The CDR3 loop is CASSPGTSYYNEQFF. The CDR3 DNA sequence: TGTGCCAGCAGTCCCGGGACTAGCTATTACAATGAGCAGTTCTTC.

This clonotype was observed at least ten times. V gene TRBV7-8 combines with J gene TRBJ2-1; TRBD2 is a possible D gene (6 bases). V was shortened by 2 bases and J by 1 base, with 12 bases between the two germline ends. This CDR3 is built from 16 residues. Looked up from germline, CDR1 is SGHVS and CDR2 is FQNEAQ. Here the CDR3 DNA reads TGTGCCAGCAGCTTATTCGAGGGACTTTCCTACAATGAGCAGTTCTTC. This sequence encodes CASSLFEGLSYNEQFF.

The chain is built from TRBV18 and TRBJ2-1; 10 bases are a match to TRBD2. The CDR3 totals 16 residues. Germline loops: CDR1 KGHSH, CDR2 LQKENI. V lost 5 bases, J lost 4 bases, and 8 bases stayed unmatched. The CDR3, as DNA: TGTGCCAGCTCATCGGCCCTAGCGGGGGAATACAATGAGCAGTTCTTC. The encoded protein is CASSSALAGEYNEQFF.

The chain carries TRBV12-3 or TRBV12-4 and TRBJ2-1; TRBD1 matches at 7 bases. The trim removed 2 bases at V and 6 bases at J, leaving 7 bases unmatched. The CDR3 has 15 residues. CDR3 region: CASSLRQGVVNEQFF. DNA for the CDR3: TGTGCCAGCAGTTTAAGGCAGGGGGTAGTCAATGAGCAGTTCTTC.

Many counts were recorded for this clonotype. CDR3 sequence (DNA): TGTGCCAGCAGTTATATCTCGAACACCGGGGAGCTGTTTTTT. This sequence encodes CASSYISNTGELFF. The genes are TRBV28 and TRBJ2-2; D is unresolved. Trimming took off 4 bases at V and 0 bases at J, with 6 bases between the two ends. The CDR3 spans 14 residues. Germline CDR1 is MDHEN and CDR2 is SYDVKM.

The chain joins TRBV25-1 to TRBJ2-7; a weak D match, TRBD1 (6 bases). CDR1 is MGHDK and CDR2 is SYGVNS in the germline V gene. The CDR3 runs 13 residues. V was clipped by 3 bases and J by 12 bases, with 18 bases between them. The CDR3 loop is CASSDRDTEERYF. The CDR3 nucleotides read TGTGCCAGCAGTGATAGGGACACGGAGGAGAGGTACTTC.

This clonotype was recorded many times. The chain uses TRBV7-8 and TRBJ2-7, with D perhaps TRBD1 or TRBD2 (5 bases each). V was pared by 5 bases and J by 2 bases, with 19 bases between. This CDR3 contains 16 residues. Germline CDR1 and CDR2: SGHVS and FQNEAQ. CDR3 residues: CASSRLTEGNPYEQYF. The CDR3 region has the DNA TGTGCCAGCAGCCGATTAACAGAGGGGAATCCCTACGAGCAGTACTTC.

There are many counts of this clonotype. The chain links TRBV7-6 to TRBJ2-3, with D hard to call. Trimming cost V 3 bases and J 2 bases, with 12 bases left between them. The CDR3 runs to 15 residues. Germline lookup yields CDR1 SGHVS and CDR2 FNYEAQ. CDR3 in DNA: TGTGCCAGCAGCTTTGTAGGCCAATCCACAGATACGCAGTATTTT. Encoded protein: CASSFVGQSTDTQYF.

There are a few counts of this clonotype. The chain combines TRBV20-1 with TRBJ1-2; 10 bases are a match to TRBD1. Germline V gene sequence: CDR1 DFQATT, CDR2 SNEGSKA (reference sequence). Trimming removed 4 bases from V and 8 bases from J; junction bases left unmatched: 4. The CDR3 covers 12 residues. The CDR3 coding sequence is TGCAGTGCTACGGGACAGGGGATCGGCTACACCTTC. Protein product: CSATGQGIGYTF.

This clonotype occurred many times. CDR3 sequence (DNA): TGTGCCAGCACTCCGCCCACTAGCGGGATGTTAGGAGAGACCCAGTACTTC. Translation gives CASTPPTSGMLGETQYF. V gene TRBV6-6 combines with J gene TRBJ2-5, with 10 bases identical to TRBD2. This CDR3 is 17 amino acids long. Germline V lookup: CDR1 MNHNY, CDR2 SVGAGI (reference sequence). With 7 bases clipped from V and 4 bases from J, the junction kept 15 bases outside the gene matches.

This clonotype was recorded a few times. The genes are TRBV13 and TRBJ2-2; 7 bases agree with TRBD1. CDR1 and CDR2 from the germline V gene are PRHDT and FYEKMQ (reference sequence). The CDR3 runs 17 residues. The V and J ends lost 5 bases and 1 base, in that order; junction bases with no gene match: 10. CDR3 amino acids: CASSPNPTGLNTGELFF. The CDR3 bases are TGTGCCAGCAGCCCCAACCCGACAGGGCTGAACACCGGGGAGCTGTTTTTT.

This clonotype was recorded once. This chain joins TRBV19 and TRBJ1-2; D is perhaps TRBD1 (5 bases). V lost 10 bases to trimming and J lost 4 bases, with 19 bases between them. The length of the CDR3 is 14 residues. CDR1 is LNHDA and CDR2 is SQIVND in the germline V gene (reference sequence). CDR3 loop: CATEPLGQSYGYTF. In DNA form, the CDR3 reads TGTGCCACCGAACCCCTGGGGCAGAGCTATGGCTACACCTTC.

Details on this clonotype: A much larger clone is a single base away; this may be a read error. The chain carries TRBV5-6 and TRBJ2-3; no definite D call. Germline lookup yields CDR1 SGHDT and CDR2 YYEEEE. V was shortened by 2 bases and J by 1 base, with 17 bases between the two germline ends. CDR3 length: 17 residues. For the CDR3, the DNA is TGTGCCAGCAGCTTCGACGGAGATCGGTGGGGCACAGATACGCAGTATTTT. Translated, it gives CASSFDGDRWGTDTQYF.